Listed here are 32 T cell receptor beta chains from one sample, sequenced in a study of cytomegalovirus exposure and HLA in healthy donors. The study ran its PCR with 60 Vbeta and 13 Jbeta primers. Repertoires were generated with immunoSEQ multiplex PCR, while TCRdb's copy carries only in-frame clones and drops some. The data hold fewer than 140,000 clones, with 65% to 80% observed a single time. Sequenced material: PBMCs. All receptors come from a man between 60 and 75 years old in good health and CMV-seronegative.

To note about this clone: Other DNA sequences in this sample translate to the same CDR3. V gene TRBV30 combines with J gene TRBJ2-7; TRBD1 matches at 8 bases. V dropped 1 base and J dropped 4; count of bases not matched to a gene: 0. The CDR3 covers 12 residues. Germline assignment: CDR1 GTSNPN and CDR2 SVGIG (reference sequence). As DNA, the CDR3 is TGTGCCTGGAGTGGACAGGGGTACGAGCAGTACTTC. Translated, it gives CAWSGQGYEQYF.

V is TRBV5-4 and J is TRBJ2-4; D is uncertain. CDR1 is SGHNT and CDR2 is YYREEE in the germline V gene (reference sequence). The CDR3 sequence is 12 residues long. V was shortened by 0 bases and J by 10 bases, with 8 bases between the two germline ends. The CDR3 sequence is CASSLDSPIQYF. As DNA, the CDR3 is TGTGCCAGCAGCTTGGACAGCCCGATTCAGTACTTC.

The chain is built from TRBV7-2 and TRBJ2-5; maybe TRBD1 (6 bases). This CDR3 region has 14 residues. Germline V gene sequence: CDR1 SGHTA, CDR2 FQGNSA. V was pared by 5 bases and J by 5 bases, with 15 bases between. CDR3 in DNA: TGTGCCAGCAGCAAACAGGGTTGGGGGGAGACCCAGTACTTC. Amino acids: CASSKQGWGETQYF. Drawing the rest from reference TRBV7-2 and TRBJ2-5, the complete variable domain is GAGVSQSPSNKVTEKGKDVELRCDPISGHTALYWYRQSLGQGLEFLIYFQGNSAPDKSGLPSDRFSAERTGGSVSTLTIQRTQQEDSAVYLCASSKQGWGETQYFGPGTRLLVL.

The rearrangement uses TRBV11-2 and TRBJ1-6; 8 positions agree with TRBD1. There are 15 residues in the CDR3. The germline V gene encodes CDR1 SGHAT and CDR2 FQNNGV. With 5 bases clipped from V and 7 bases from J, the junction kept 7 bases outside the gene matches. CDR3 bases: TGTGCCAGCAGCCTCTCAGGACAGGGAAATTCACCCCTCCACTTT. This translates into CASSLSGQGNSPLHF. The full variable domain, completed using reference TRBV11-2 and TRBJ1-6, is EAGVAQSPRYKIIEKRQSVAFWCNPISGHATLYWYQQILGQGPKLLIQFQNNGVVDDSQLPKDRFSAERLKGVDSTLKIQPAKLEDSAVYLCASSLSGQGNSPLHFGNGTRLTVT.

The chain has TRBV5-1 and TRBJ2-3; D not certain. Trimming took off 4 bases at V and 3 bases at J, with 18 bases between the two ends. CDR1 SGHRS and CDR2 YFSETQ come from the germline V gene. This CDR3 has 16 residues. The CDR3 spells CASSPLNYIGTDTQYF. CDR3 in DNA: TGCGCCAGCAGCCCGTTAAACTACATTGGGACAGATACGCAGTATTTT.

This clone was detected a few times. CDR3 residues: CASSLGQGAGETQYF. Here the CDR3 DNA reads TGCGCCAGCAGCTTGGGACAGGGGGCCGGGGAGACCCAGTACTTC. The genes are TRBV5-1 and TRBJ2-5; 10 bases fit TRBD1. In germline, CDR1 is SGHRS, CDR2 YFSETQ. The CDR3 is 15 residues long. The J segment lost 5 bases and the V segment lost 0 bases, leaving 4 bases of the junction unmatched.

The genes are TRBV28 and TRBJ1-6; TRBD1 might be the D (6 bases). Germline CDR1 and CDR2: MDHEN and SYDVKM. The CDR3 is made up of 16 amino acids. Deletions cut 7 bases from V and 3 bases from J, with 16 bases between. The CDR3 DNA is TGTGCCAGCACCAGTCCAGGGGTGATCTATAATTCACCCCTCCACTTT. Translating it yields CASTSPGVIYNSPLHF.

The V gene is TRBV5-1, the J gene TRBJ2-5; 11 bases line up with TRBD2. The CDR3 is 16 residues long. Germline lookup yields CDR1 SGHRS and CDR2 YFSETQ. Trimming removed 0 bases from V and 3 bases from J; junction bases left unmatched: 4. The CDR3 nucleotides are TGCGCCAGCAGCTTGGGAGTAGCGGGGGGGAAAGAGACCCAGTACTTC. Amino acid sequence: CASSLGVAGGKETQYF.

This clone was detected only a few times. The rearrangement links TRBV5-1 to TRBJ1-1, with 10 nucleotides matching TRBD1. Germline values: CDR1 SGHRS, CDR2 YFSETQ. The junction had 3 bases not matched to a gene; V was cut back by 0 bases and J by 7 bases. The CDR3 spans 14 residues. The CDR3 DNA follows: TGCGCCAGCAGCTTGGACGGGACAGGGGATGAAGCTTTCTTT. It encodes CASSLDGTGDEAFF. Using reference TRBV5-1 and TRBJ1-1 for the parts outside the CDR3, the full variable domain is KAGVTQTPRYLIKTRGQQVTLSCSPISGHRSVSWYQQTPGQGLQFLFEYFSETQRNKGNFPGRFSGRQFSNSRSEMNVSTLELGDSALYLCASSLDGTGDEAFFGQGTRLTVV.

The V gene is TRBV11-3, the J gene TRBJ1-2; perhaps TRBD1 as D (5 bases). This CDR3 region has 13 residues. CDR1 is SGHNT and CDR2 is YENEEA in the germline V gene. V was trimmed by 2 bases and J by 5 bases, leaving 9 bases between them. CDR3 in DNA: TGTGCCAGCAGCTTACAGGCAGGGTATGGCTACACCTTC. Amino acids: CASSLQAGYGYTF.

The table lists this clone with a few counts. The CDR3 region is CASSWTGDSGNTIYF. Here the CDR3 DNA reads TGCGCCAGCAGCTGGACAGGGGACTCTGGAAACACCATATATTTT. The chain employs TRBV5-1 and TRBJ1-3; 9 bases align to TRBD1. Germline values: CDR1 SGHRS, CDR2 YFSETQ. The V segment lost 3 bases and the J segment 0 bases; nucleotides outside the gene matches: 1. This CDR3 contains 15 residues.

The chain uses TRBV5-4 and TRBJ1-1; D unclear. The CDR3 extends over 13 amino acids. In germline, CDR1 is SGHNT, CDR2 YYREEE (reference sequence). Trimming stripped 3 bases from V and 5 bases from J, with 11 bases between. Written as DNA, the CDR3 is TGTGCCAGCAGCTGGGCGGGAGGTACTGAAGCTTTCTTT. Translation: CASSWAGGTEAFF.

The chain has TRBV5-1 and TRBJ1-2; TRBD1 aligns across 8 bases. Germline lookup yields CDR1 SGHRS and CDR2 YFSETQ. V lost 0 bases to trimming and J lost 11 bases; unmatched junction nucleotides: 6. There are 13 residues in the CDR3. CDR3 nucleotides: TGCGCCAGCAGCTTGGGGGGGGACAGGTTGTACACCTTC. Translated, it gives CASSLGGDRLYTF.

CDR3 nucleotide sequence: TGTGCCAGCAGTTGGACGACAGGGAGACAAGAAAAACTGTTTTTT. Residues: CASSWTTGRQEKLFF. The chain joins TRBV2 to TRBJ1-4; 7 bases line up with TRBD1. J lost 8 bases, V lost 5 bases, and 11 bases had no gene match. Germline V lookup: CDR1 SNHLY, CDR2 FYNNEI. The CDR3 totals 15 residues.

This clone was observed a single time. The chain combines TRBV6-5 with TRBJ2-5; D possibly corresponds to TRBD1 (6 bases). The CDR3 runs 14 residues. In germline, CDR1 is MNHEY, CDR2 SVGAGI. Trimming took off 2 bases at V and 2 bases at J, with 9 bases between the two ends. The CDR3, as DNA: TGTGCCAGCAGTTACCCCGGACAGCAAGAGACCCAGTACTTC. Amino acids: CASSYPGQQETQYF.

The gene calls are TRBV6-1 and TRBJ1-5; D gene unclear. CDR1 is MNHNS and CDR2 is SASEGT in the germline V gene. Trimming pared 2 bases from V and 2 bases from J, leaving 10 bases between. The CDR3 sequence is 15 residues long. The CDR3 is CASSEFWSGNQPQHF. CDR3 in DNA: TGTGCCAGCAGTGAATTTTGGAGTGGCAATCAGCCCCAGCATTTT.

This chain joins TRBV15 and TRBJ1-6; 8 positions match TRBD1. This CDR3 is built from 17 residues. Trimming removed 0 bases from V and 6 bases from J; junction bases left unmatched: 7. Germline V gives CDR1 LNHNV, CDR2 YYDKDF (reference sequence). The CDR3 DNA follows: TGTGCCACCAGCAGAGATCCTCAGGGGGCGGGTAATTCACCCCTCCACTTT. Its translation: CATSRDPQGAGNSPLHF.

In DNA form, the CDR3 reads TGTGCCAGCTCACCGTCAGGGGGAAACTCTGGAAACACCATATATTTT. Encoded protein: CASSPSGGNSGNTIYF. V gene TRBV18 combines with J gene TRBJ1-3; 7 bases match TRBD1. J lost 0 bases, V lost 3 bases, and 5 bases had no gene match. Per the germline V gene, CDR1 is KGHSH and CDR2 is LQKENI. The CDR3 totals 16 residues.

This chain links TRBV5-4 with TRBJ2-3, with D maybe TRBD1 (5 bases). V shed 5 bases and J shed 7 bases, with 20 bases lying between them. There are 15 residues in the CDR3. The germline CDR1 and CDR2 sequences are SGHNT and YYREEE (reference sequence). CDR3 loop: CASRPDPPGINTQYF. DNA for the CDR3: TGTGCCAGCAGACCAGACCCCCCAGGGATTAATACGCAGTATTTT.

The CDR3 DNA is TGCGCCAGCAGCCGAAAAGGACAGGGGGGATACAATGAGCAGTTCTTC. Encoded protein: CASSRKGQGGYNEQFF. V gene TRBV4-1 combines with J gene TRBJ2-1; TRBD1 matches 10 bases. CDR3 size: 16 residues. Looked up from germline, CDR1 is MGHRA and CDR2 is YSYEKL. V lost 4 bases to trimming and J lost 4 bases; unmatched junction nucleotides: 7.

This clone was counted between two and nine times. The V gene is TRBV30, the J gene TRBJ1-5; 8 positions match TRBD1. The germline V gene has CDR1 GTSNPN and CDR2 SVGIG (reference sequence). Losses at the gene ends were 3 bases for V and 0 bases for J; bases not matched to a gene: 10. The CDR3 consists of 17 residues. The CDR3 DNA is TGTGCCTGGAGCAAACGGGGGACAGGCTATAGCAATCAGCCCCAGCATTTT. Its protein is CAWSKRGTGYSNQPQHF.

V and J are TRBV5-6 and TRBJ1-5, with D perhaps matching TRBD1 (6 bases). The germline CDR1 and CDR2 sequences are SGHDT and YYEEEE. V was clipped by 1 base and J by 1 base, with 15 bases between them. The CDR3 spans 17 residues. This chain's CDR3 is CASSLLAGAKSNQPQHF. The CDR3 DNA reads TGTGCCAGCAGCTTGTTGGCAGGGGCGAAAAGCAATCAGCCCCAGCATTTT.

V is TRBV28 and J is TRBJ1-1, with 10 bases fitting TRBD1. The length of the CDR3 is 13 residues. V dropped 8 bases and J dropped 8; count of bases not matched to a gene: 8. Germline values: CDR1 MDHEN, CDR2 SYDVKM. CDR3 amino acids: CASSGQGGVEAFF. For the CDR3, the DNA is TGTGCCAGCTCAGGACAGGGGGGAGTCGAAGCTTTCTTT.

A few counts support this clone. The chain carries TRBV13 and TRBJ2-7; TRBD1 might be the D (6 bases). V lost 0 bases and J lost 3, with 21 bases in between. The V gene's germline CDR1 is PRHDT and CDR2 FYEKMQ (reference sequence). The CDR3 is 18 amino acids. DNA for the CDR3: TGTGCCAGCAGCTTAGGCGGGTTTGTTGACAGGCCCGTCTACGAGCAGTACTTC. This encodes CASSLGGFVDRPVYEQYF.

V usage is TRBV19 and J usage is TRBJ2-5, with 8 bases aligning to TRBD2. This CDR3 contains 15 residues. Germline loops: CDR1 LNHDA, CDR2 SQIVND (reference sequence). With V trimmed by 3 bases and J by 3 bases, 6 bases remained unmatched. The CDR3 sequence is CASSMRRGGEETQYF. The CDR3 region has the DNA TGTGCCAGTAGTATGCGACGGGGGGGGGAAGAGACCCAGTACTTC. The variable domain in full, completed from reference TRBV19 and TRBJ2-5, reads DGGITQSPKYLFRKEGQNVTLSCEQNLNHDAMYWYRQDPGQGLRLIYYSQIVNDFQKGDIAEGYSVSREKKESFPLTVTSAQKNPTAFYLCASSMRRGGEETQYFGPGTRLLVL.

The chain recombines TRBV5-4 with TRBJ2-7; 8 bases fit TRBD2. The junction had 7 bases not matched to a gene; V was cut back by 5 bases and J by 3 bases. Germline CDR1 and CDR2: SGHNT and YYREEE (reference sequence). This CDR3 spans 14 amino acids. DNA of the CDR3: TGTGCCAGCAGTGAACGGGGGGGCCTCTACGAGCAGTACGTC. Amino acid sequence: CASSERGGLYEQYV.

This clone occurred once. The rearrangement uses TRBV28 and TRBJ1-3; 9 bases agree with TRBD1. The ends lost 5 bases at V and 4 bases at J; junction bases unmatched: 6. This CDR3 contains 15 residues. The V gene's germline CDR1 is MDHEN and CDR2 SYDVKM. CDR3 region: CASSPGTGTGNTIYF. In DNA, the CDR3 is TGTGCCAGCAGTCCCGGGACAGGGACCGGAAACACCATATATTTT.

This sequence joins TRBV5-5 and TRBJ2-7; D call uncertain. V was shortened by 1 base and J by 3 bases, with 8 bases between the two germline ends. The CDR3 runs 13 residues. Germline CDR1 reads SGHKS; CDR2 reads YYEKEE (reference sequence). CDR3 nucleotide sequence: TGTGCCAGCAGCTTGACTACCAACTACGAGCAGTACGTC. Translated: CASSLTTNYEQYV.

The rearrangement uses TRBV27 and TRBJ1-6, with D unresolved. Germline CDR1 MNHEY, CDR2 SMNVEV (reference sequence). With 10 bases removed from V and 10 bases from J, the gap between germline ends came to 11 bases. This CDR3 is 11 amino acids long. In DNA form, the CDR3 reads TGTGCCACCTTGGGAGGGTCACCCCTCCACTTT. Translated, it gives CATLGGSPLHF.

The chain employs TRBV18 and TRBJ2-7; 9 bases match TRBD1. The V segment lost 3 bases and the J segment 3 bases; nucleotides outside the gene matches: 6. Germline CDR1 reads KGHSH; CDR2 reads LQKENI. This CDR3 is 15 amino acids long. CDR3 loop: CASSPAGTGIYEQYF. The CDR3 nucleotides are TGTGCCAGCTCACCGGCCGGGACAGGGATCTACGAGCAGTACTTC.

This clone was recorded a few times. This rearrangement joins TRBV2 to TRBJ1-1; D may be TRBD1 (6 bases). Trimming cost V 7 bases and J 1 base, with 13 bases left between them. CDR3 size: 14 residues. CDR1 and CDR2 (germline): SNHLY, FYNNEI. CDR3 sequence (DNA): TGTGCCAGCAAAAACCGGGACAAGAACACTGAAGCTTTCTTT. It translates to CASKNRDKNTEAFF.

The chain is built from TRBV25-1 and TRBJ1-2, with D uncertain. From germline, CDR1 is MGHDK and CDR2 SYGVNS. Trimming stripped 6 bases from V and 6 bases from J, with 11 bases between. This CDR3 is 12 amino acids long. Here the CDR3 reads CASSLGGNGYTF. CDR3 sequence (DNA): TGTGCCAGCAGCTTAGGAGGGAATGGCTACACCTTC.